The 6 T cell receptor beta chains presented below share a single source sample, sequenced in a study of blood T cell repertoires in COVID-19. Generated by immunoSEQ multiplex PCR, the TCRdb table keeps only in-frame clones and is missing some. Of 130,000 to 150,000 clones in the sample, about 80% are singletons; the top ten hold 3% to 3.5%. The sequenced sample consisted of peripheral blood. Every receptor here comes from a woman at least 80 years old with acute or convalescent COVID-19.

The chain uses TRBV7-6 and TRBJ1-3, with D maybe TRBD1 (6 bases). Trimming left V 4 bases short and J 1 base short, with 14 bases between. The CDR3 is 16 amino acids. In germline, CDR1 is SGHVS, CDR2 FNYEAQ. The CDR3: CASSSQTGTSGNTIYF. The CDR3 region has the DNA TGTGCCAGCAGCTCTCAAACCGGGACATCTGGAAACACCATATATTTT.

This chain links TRBV5-1 with TRBJ1-2; D may be TRBD1 (5 bases). V lost 0 bases, J lost 6 bases, and 15 bases lay in between. CDR3 length: 15 residues. Looked up from germline, CDR1 is SGHRS and CDR2 is YFSETQ. CDR3 residues: CASSLVPPGPHGYTF. The CDR3 region has the DNA TGCGCCAGCAGCTTGGTTCCCCCAGGGCCCCATGGCTACACCTTC.

The chain combines TRBV18 with TRBJ2-1; the D gene is possibly TRBD1 (5 bases). Germline V gene lookup returns CDR1 KGHSH and CDR2 LQKENI. This CDR3 spans 14 amino acids. V dropped 2 bases and J dropped 6 bases, with 11 bases sitting between them. CDR3 in DNA: TGTGCCAGCTCACCAAATACAGGATTCAATGAGCAGTTCTTC. Encoded protein: CASSPNTGFNEQFF.

This clone occurred a few times. The chain couples TRBV21-1 to TRBJ2-5; the table names TRBD2, a call not compared with the DNA. TRBV21-1 is shown as a pseudogene. This CDR3 has 9 amino acids. The DNA of the CDR3 is TGTGCCAGCCTAGAGACCCAGTACTTC. Translation: CASLETQYF.

The gene calls are TRBV5-4 and TRBJ2-1, with D unresolved. CDR3 length: 13 residues. Germline V gene data show CDR1 as SGHNT and CDR2 as YYREEE (reference sequence). V was shortened by 1 base and J by 1 base, with 3 bases between the two germline ends. CDR3: CASSLPSYNEQFF. The CDR3 DNA is TGTGCCAGCAGCTTGCCGTCCTACAATGAGCAGTTCTTC.

The genes are TRBV5-1 and TRBJ2-5; possibly TRBD2 for D (5 bases). The CDR3 runs to 15 residues. V lost 0 bases and J 1 base, leaving 10 bases between the germline ends. The germline V gene has CDR1 SGHRS and CDR2 YFSETQ. CDR3 protein: CASSLDLGSQETQYF. The DNA for the CDR3 is TGCGCCAGCAGCTTGGATTTGGGGAGCCAAGAGACCCAGTACTTC.